These T cell receptor beta chains were read from a single sample in a study of cytomegalovirus exposure and HLA in healthy donors. Repertoires were generated with immunoSEQ multiplex PCR, while TCRdb's copy carries only in-frame clones and drops some. The sample contains over 200,000 clones, 75% to 85% of which appear only once. Sample: PBMCs. All receptors derive from a woman aged 55-70 years in good health and CMV-seropositive. Both conserved end residues are part of each CDR3. The D gene is left open where the match is weak. Where a row states a size, it is once, few, many or the class of an expanded clone; other rows omit it.

clone size	CDR3 length	V gene	D gene	J gene	CDR3 protein	CDR3 DNA
-	16	TRBV6-6	TRBD2	TRBJ2-1	CASSPRTSGSRYEQFF	TGTGCCAGCAGTCCAAGGACTAGCGGGAGTCGCTATGAGCAGTTCTTC
-	15	TRBV4-2	TRBD2	TRBJ2-5	CASSPRTSGQETQYF	TGTGCCAGCAGCCCGAGGACTAGCGGACAAGAGACCCAGTACTTC
-	12	TRBV15	-	TRBJ1-5	CATSRDRQPQHF	TGTGCCACCAGCAGAGATCGTCAGCCCCAGCATTTT
-	14	TRBV6-5	-	TRBJ1-5	CASRGHYPNQPQHF	TGTGCCAGCAGAGGACATTACCCCAATCAGCCCCAGCATTTT
-	12	TRBV5-1	-	TRBJ1-1	CASGRGNTEAFF	TGCGCCAGCGGTCGGGGAAACACTGAAGCTTTCTTT
-	14	TRBV30	-	TRBJ1-1	CAWSKGNMNTEAFF	TGTGCCTGGAGCAAGGGGAACATGAACACTGAAGCTTTCTTT
-	16	TRBV7-9	-	TRBJ1-1	CASSPSLGGRITEAFF	TGTGCCAGCAGCCCGTCCCTGGGGGGGCGCATCACTGAAGCTTTCTTT
-	11	TRBV19	-	TRBJ1-2	CASMDFYGYTF	TGTGCCAGTATGGACTTCTATGGCTACACCTTC
-	15	TRBV29-1	TRBD1	TRBJ1-2	CSANTGGVGNYGYTF	TGCAGCGCCAATACAGGGGGCGTTGGGAACTATGGCTACACCTTC
-	15	TRBV6-5	-	TRBJ1-6	CASRLSGGTNSPLHF	TGTGCCAGCAGGCTATCGGGGGGGACCAATTCACCCCTCCACTTT
-	16	TRBV4-1	TRBD1	TRBJ2-7	CASSQVEGQGWAEQYF	TGCGCCAGCAGCCAAGTCGAGGGACAGGGTTGGGCCGAGCAGTACTTC
-	16	TRBV27	TRBD1	TRBJ1-3	CASSLIGTGVGNTIYF	TGTGCCAGCAGTTTAATTGGGACAGGGGTCGGAAACACCATATATTTT
-	16	TRBV7-9	TRBD2	TRBJ2-1	CASMNPGLAVRDEQFF	TGTGCCAGCATGAACCCTGGACTAGCGGTGAGGGATGAGCAGTTCTTC
-	13	TRBV28	-	TRBJ1-2	CASSPGQIYGYTF	TGTGCCAGCAGCCCTGGACAAATATATGGCTACACCTTC
few	15	TRBV6-1	-	TRBJ1-2	CASSEFATVNYGYTF	TGTGCCAGCAGTGAATTTGCGACAGTAAACTATGGCTACACCTTC
-	16	TRBV7-3	TRBD1	TRBJ2-2	CASSSQGAANTGELFF	TGTGCCAGCAGCTCACAGGGGGCCGCGAACACCGGGGAGCTGTTTTTT
-	14	TRBV6-4	-	TRBJ2-7	CASSERPGHIEQYF	TGTGCCAGCAGCGAACGACCGGGACACATAGAGCAGTACTTC
-	15	TRBV30	TRBD1	TRBJ1-2	CAWSVWGQANYGYTF	TGTGCCTGGAGTGTATGGGGACAGGCTAACTATGGCTACACCTTC
-	16	TRBV5-1	-	TRBJ2-7	CASSLGPGTASYEQYF	TGCGCCAGCAGCTTGGGGCCCGGGACTGCGTCCTACGAGCAGTACTTC
-	17	TRBV7-2	TRBD2	TRBJ2-1	CASSLVGGGGGDNEQFF	TGTGCCAGCAGCTTAGTTGGCGGCGGGGGGGGAGACAATGAGCAGTTCTTC
-	13	TRBV28	-	TRBJ1-2	CASSLEGIGGYTF	TGTGCCAGCAGTTTGGAGGGGATTGGTGGCTACACCTTC
-	13	TRBV7-9	-	TRBJ2-7	CASSLVGAREQYF	TGTGCCAGCAGCTTAGTGGGGGCCCGCGAGCAGTACTTC
once	12	TRBV6-5	-	TRBJ1-2	CASMSSNYGYTF	TGTGCCAGCATGTCATCAAACTATGGCTACACCTTC
-	14	TRBV29-1	TRBD1	TRBJ1-1	CSVTNRGGDTEAFF	TGCAGCGTCACAAACAGGGGTGGGGACACTGAAGCTTTCTTT
-	13	TRBV7-2	-	TRBJ2-3	CASSFGVTDTQYF	TGTGCCTCATCCTTCGGGGTTACAGATACGCAGTATTTT
-	12	TRBV30	TRBD1	TRBJ1-1	CAWIPRGLSAFF	TGTGCCTGGATCCCGAGGGGGCTCTCTGCTTTCTTT
-	13	TRBV18	-	TRBJ2-7	CASSPSRAHEQYF	TGTGCCAGCTCACCATCCAGGGCGCACGAGCAGTACTTC
-	16	TRBV9	-	TRBJ2-7	CASSPTSSEYSYEQYF	TGTGCCAGCAGCCCGACCTCTAGCGAATACTCCTACGAGCAGTACTTC
-	12	TRBV5-1	-	TRBJ2-5	CASYRQQETQYF	TGCGCCAGCTACAGGCAGCAAGAGACCCAGTACTTC
-	13	TRBV29-1	-	TRBJ1-4	CSAETATNEKLFF	TGCAGCGCGGAGACAGCAACTAATGAAAAACTGTTTTTT
-	18	TRBV11-2	-	TRBJ2-7	CASSPINRIRTAAYEQYF	TGTGCCAGCAGCCCTATCAACCGAATCAGGACAGCTGCCTACGAGCAGTACTTC
once	13	TRBV7-9	-	TRBJ2-7	CASSPDTVDEQYF	TGTGCCAGCAGCCCTGACACAGTCGACGAGCAGTACTTC
-	13	TRBV2	TRBD1	TRBJ1-2	CASSVRGDYGYTF	TGTGCCAGCAGCGTCAGGGGGGACTATGGCTACACCTTC
-	15	TRBV7-2	TRBD2	TRBJ2-7	CASTQGSGRGNEQYF	TGTGCCAGCACCCAGGGTAGCGGGAGGGGTAACGAGCAGTACTTC
few	13	TRBV10-1	-	TRBJ2-7	CASSRGSSYEQYF	TGCGCCAGCAGTCGGGGGAGCTCCTACGAGCAGTACTTC
-	14	TRBV30	-	TRBJ1-2	CAWSVRLGNYGYTF	TGTGCCTGGAGTGTACGTCTAGGAAACTATGGCTACACCTTC
-	13	TRBV18	-	TRBJ2-1	CASSPRTGNEQFF	TGTGCCAGTTCACCACGTACAGGCAATGAGCAGTTCTTC
-	14	TRBV10-3	-	TRBJ1-5	CAISPSPGNQPQHF	TGTGCCATCAGCCCATCCCCGGGGAATCAGCCCCAGCATTTT
few	15	TRBV19	TRBD1	TRBJ2-5	CASSVRTGRGETQYF	TGTGCCAGTAGCGTACGGACAGGGAGAGGGGAGACCCAGTACTTC
-	14	TRBV6-5	-	TRBJ1-6	CASTQTGPGSPLHF	TGTGCCAGCACCCAGACAGGACCAGGGTCACCCCTCCACTTT
-	15	TRBV9	TRBD1	TRBJ2-1	CASSIGQGVYNEQFF	TGTGCCAGCAGCATCGGACAGGGCGTTTACAATGAGCAGTTCTTC
-	16	TRBV27	-	TRBJ1-6	CASSLQQGSYNSPLHF	TGTGCCAGCAGTTTACAGCAGGGCTCCTATAATTCACCCCTCCACTTT
-	13	TRBV7-9	TRBD1	TRBJ1-1	CASGGQGITEAFF	TGTGCCAGCGGCGGACAGGGAATCACTGAAGCTTTCTTT
-	13	TRBV7-9	-	TRBJ2-3	CASSQRDSLTQYF	TGTGCCAGCAGCCAACGAGACAGCCTAACGCAGTATTTT
-	17	TRBV10-1	TRBD2	TRBJ2-3	CASSGSRPGTRADTQYF	TGCGCCAGCAGCGGATCTAGGCCGGGGACTAGGGCAGATACGCAGTATTTT